A single sample gave rise to the 4 T cell receptor beta chains below, sequenced in a study (dated by TCRdb to 2014 to 2015). The method was 5' RACE. The listed sequencing device is Illumina MiSeq. TCRdb ran its own pipeline on the public reads, namely fastp trimming at Q25 and MiXCR clone calling, and kept in-frame beta chains. Each CDR3 protein gets just one entry, which takes the most common genes and DNA from the rows behind it. This sample comprises 32,000 or so distinct CDR3 sequences, 25% to 30% of them detected only once. The top ten hold 2.3% of the sample. Tregs were isolated as CD4+CD25+CD127-/low cells. The specimen was tumor-infiltrating Tregs sorted from the breast tumor. The source of these receptors is a female donor with breast cancer.

This clonotype appeared many times. The CDR3 sequence: CASSPTTGVPTSRSYNEQFF. The DNA for the CDR3 is TGCGCCAGCAGCCCGACCACAGGGGTACCGACTAGCAGGTCCTACAATGAGCAGTTCTTC. The J gene is TRBJ2-1, the V gene TRBV5-1; tentatively, D is TRBD1 or TRBD2 (7 bases each). V was shortened by 4 bases and J by 1 base, with 27 bases between the two germline ends. This CDR3 has 20 amino acids. CDR1 is SGHRS, CDR2 YFSETQ, per germline.

With respect to this clonotype: An end of the junction does not agree with germline; a read error may underlie this. The chain joins TRBV12-3 or TRBV12-4 to TRBJ1-5; 9 bases align to TRBD1. The CDR3 runs 15 residues. CDR3 DNA: TGTGCCAGCAGTACCCGGGACAGGGTATCTCAGCCCCGGCATTTT. Protein: CASSTRDRVSQPRHF.

Of note for this clonotype: This sequence may be a read error, since a much larger clone differs from it by one base. CDR3 protein: CSARDRQARATEAFF. The DNA for the CDR3 is TGCAGTGCTAGAGATCGGCAGGCAAGAGCGACTGAAGCTTTCTTT. The rearrangement uses TRBV20-1 and TRBJ1-1, with unresolved D. Germline assignment: CDR1 DFQATT and CDR2 SNEGSKA (reference sequence). Trimming took off 0 bases at V and 5 bases at J, with 16 bases between the two ends. CDR3 length: 15 residues.

This clonotype was picked up a small number of times. The chain recombines TRBV4-1 with TRBJ1-2, with D maybe TRBD1 (5 bases). Germline V lookup: CDR1 MGHRA, CDR2 YSYEKL. V lost 3 bases, J lost 8 bases, and 13 bases lay in between. This CDR3 spans 13 amino acids. In DNA, the CDR3 is TGCGCCAGCAGCCAGGGAGGGGTGGAGGGCTACACCTTC. Translated, it gives CASSQGGVEGYTF.